One sample yielded the 29 T cell receptor beta chains listed below, sequenced in a study of blood T cell repertoires in COVID-19 (TCRdb year 2020). Libraries were made using the immunoSEQ multiplex PCR assay. Sourced from immuneACCESS, this table was stored by TCRdb with only in-frame sequences that have V and J called. A share of the clones is absent; for the studies checked, an unresolved V gene accounts for under half, and the remainder has no known explanation. For this sample there are over 200,000 clones; 75% to 95% appear just once. 2% to 3% of the sample belongs to the ten largest clones. The source material was peripheral blood. The receptors originated from a person under 30 with COVID-19, enrolled during active disease.

V usage is TRBV5-4 and J usage is TRBJ1-1, with TRBD1 identical over 10 bases. J lost 3 bases, V lost 6 bases, and 8 bases had no gene match. Germline V gives CDR1 SGHNT, CDR2 YYREEE (reference sequence). There are 15 residues in the CDR3. CDR3 amino acids: CASNSRDRGDTEAFF. CDR3 nucleotides: TGTGCCAGCAACAGCCGGGACAGGGGAGACACTGAAGCTTTCTTT. The whole variable domain, filled in from reference TRBV5-4 and TRBJ1-1, reads ETGVTQSPTHLIKTRGQQVTLRCSSQSGHNTVSWYQQALGQGPQFIFQYYREEENGRGNFPPRFSGLQFPNYSSELNVNALELDDSALYLCASNSRDRGDTEAFFGQGTRLTVV.

This rearrangement joins TRBV7-9 to TRBJ2-3, with 13 positions matching TRBD2. With 5 bases clipped from V and 2 bases from J, the junction kept 7 bases outside the gene matches. CDR1 is SEHNR, CDR2 FQNEAQ, per germline (reference sequence). The CDR3 loop spans 17 amino acids. CDR3 residues: CASSLGTSGVPTDTQYF. CDR3 nucleotides: TGTGCCAGCAGCCTGGGGACTAGCGGGGTTCCCACAGATACGCAGTATTTT.

The chain couples TRBV6-5 to TRBJ2-1, with TRBD2 identical over 9 bases. The J segment lost 10 bases and the V segment lost 5 bases, leaving 12 bases of the junction unmatched. CDR3 length: 15 amino acids. Germline values: CDR1 MNHEY, CDR2 SVGAGI. CDR3 sequence: CASSPAGGPSVEQFF. CDR3 in DNA: TGTGCCAGCAGTCCCGCGGGAGGGCCTAGTGTAGAGCAGTTCTTC.

V and J are TRBV11-2 and TRBJ2-1; 11 bases are a match to TRBD2. This CDR3 has 16 amino acids. Trimming removed 5 bases from V and 6 bases from J; junction bases left unmatched: 9. In germline, CDR1 is SGHAT, CDR2 FQNNGV. The CDR3 coding sequence is TGTGCCAGCAGCGGATACACTAGCGGGAGTATCAATGAGCAGTTCTTC. This codes for CASSGYTSGSINEQFF. Filled out from reference TRBV11-2 and TRBJ2-1, the complete variable domain reads EAGVAQSPRYKIIEKRQSVAFWCNPISGHATLYWYQQILGQGPKLLIQFQNNGVVDDSQLPKDRFSAERLKGVDSTLKIQPAKLEDSAVYLCASSGYTSGSINEQFFGPGTRLTVL.

This rearrangement joins TRBV11-2 to TRBJ2-2, with TRBD2 matching over 7 bases. Germline CDR1 and CDR2: SGHAT and FQNNGV. CDR3 length: 15 amino acids. V lost 5 bases and J lost 9; bases outside the gene matches: 12. This chain's CDR3 is CASSPGGANFRELFF. The CDR3 DNA is TGTGCCAGCAGCCCGGGGGGTGCCAATTTCCGGGAGCTGTTTTTT.

J is TRBJ1-1 and V is TRBV6-5, with D perhaps TRBD1 (5 bases). The CDR3 totals 13 residues. Germline CDR1 is MNHEY and CDR2 is SVGAGI. The V gene lost 2 bases and the J gene lost 4 bases, with 8 bases spanning the gap. DNA for the CDR3: TGTGCCAGCAGTTACGGGGGGGGCACTGAAGCTTTCTTT. Amino acids: CASSYGGGTEAFF.

The rearrangement joins TRBV5-1 to TRBJ1-1; 9 bases fit TRBD1. CDR1 and CDR2 from the germline V gene are SGHRS and YFSETQ. V lost 3 bases and J lost 0; bases outside the gene matches: 9. CDR3 length: 17 residues. CDR3 region: CASSSSGTGPMNTEAFF. The CDR3 nucleotides are TGCGCCAGCAGCTCTTCCGGGACAGGGCCCATGAACACTGAAGCTTTCTTT.

This clone was found a few times. Other DNA sequences within the sample encode an identical CDR3. V gene TRBV27 combines with J gene TRBJ2-7; D ambiguous. V lost 2 bases and J lost 0, with 5 bases in between. The length of the CDR3 is 13 residues. Per the germline V gene, CDR1 is MNHEY and CDR2 is SMNVEV (reference sequence). CDR3 nucleotides: TGTGCCAGCAGTTTACCCGGCTCCTACGAGCAGTACTTC. It specifies CASSLPGSYEQYF.

The rearrangement joins TRBV5-3 to TRBJ1-3, with a tentative D call TRBD1 (5 bases). TRBV5-3 is marked as an open reading frame, function uncertain. CDR3 length: 13 residues. V was clipped by 4 bases and J by 2 bases, with 7 bases between them. This CDR3 is CARSRQTGNTIYF. The CDR3 DNA is TGTGCCAGAAGCCGACAGACTGGAAACACCATATATTTT.

The V and J genes are TRBV18 and TRBJ2-5, with TRBD2 matching over 7 bases. CDR1 KGHSH and CDR2 LQKENI come from the germline V gene. The CDR3 is made up of 15 amino acids. Losses at the gene ends were 8 bases for V and 3 bases for J; bases not matched to a gene: 12. DNA of the CDR3: TGTGCCAGCACCCCTTGGCCAGCGGGGAAAGAGACCCAGTACTTC. This encodes CASTPWPAGKETQYF.

V is TRBV7-9 and J is TRBJ1-2, with 7 positions matching TRBD1. The CDR3 length is 14 residues. Germline V gene sequence: CDR1 SEHNR, CDR2 FQNEAQ (reference sequence). Germline trimming cut 4 bases from V and 4 bases from J; bases unmatched to any gene: 6. The CDR3 coding sequence is TGTGCCAGCAGCTCGACAGGGCTGGGCTATGGCTACACCTTC. This encodes CASSSTGLGYGYTF.

The chain joins TRBV2 to TRBJ2-7, with D uncertain. CDR1 SNHLY and CDR2 FYNNEI come from the germline V gene. The CDR3 length is 11 residues. Trimming took off 6 bases at V and 4 bases at J, with 7 bases between the two ends. CDR3 coding DNA: TGTGCCAGCAGGGAGATGTACGAGCAGTACTTC. Amino acids: CASREMYEQYF. The whole variable domain, remainder taken from reference TRBV2 and TRBJ2-7, is EPEVTQTPSHQVTQMGQEVILRCVPISNHLYFYWYRQILGQKVEFLVSFYNNEISEKSEIFDDQFSVERPDGSNFTLKIRSTKLEDSAMYFCASREMYEQYFGPGTRLTVT.

The V call is TRBV10-2, the J call TRBJ2-1, with D tentatively TRBD1 (5 bases). Germline V gene data show CDR1 as WSHSY and CDR2 as SAAADI. Trimming shortened V by 5 bases and J by 6 bases, and 8 bases separated the two germline ends. The CDR3 extends over 12 amino acids. The CDR3 spells CASSRTSNEQFF. The CDR3 region has the DNA TGCGCCAGCAGTAGGACAAGCAATGAGCAGTTCTTC.

This rearrangement joins TRBV6-5 to TRBJ2-3, with 9 nucleotides matching TRBD1. With 3 bases clipped from V and 4 bases from J, the junction kept 5 bases outside the gene matches. This CDR3 has 15 amino acids. CDR1 is MNHEY and CDR2 is SVGAGI in the germline V gene. CDR3 DNA sequence: TGTGCCAGCAGTTATTACGGACAGGGGCCAGATACGCAGTATTTT. Translated: CASSYYGQGPDTQYF.

Note on this clone: This sample also contains other DNA sequences that code for the same CDR3. The CDR3, as DNA: TGTGCCAGCAGTCCAGGGCAGGCCTACGAGCAGTACTTC. This gives the protein CASSPGQAYEQYF. This sequence joins TRBV27 and TRBJ2-7, with D tentatively TRBD1 (5 bases). The CDR3 is 13 amino acids. V shed 5 bases and J shed 2 bases, with 10 bases lying between them. Looked up from germline, CDR1 is MNHEY and CDR2 is SMNVEV (reference sequence).

This clone was recorded once. V is TRBV10-3 and J is TRBJ2-1, with 10 bases lining up with TRBD2. J was trimmed by 4 bases and V by 5 bases; bases with no gene match: 5. CDR3 length equals 15 residues. In germline, CDR1 is ENHRY, CDR2 SYGVKD. CDR3 sequence reads: CAISSVAGGYNEQFF. The CDR3 DNA follows: TGTGCCATCAGTTCGGTAGCGGGAGGTTACAATGAGCAGTTCTTC.

J is TRBJ1-6 and V is TRBV7-8; unclear D gene. From germline, CDR1 is SGHVS and CDR2 FQNEAQ. The V gene lost 7 bases and the J gene lost 3 bases, with 16 bases spanning the gap. There are 16 residues in the CDR3. CDR3 protein: CASIASPGNYNSPLHF. The CDR3 DNA reads as TGTGCCAGCATCGCGTCACCGGGGAACTATAATTCACCCCTCCACTTT.

The genes are TRBV19 and TRBJ1-5; the D gene is possibly TRBD1 (6 bases). V lost 3 bases and J 5 bases, leaving 8 bases between the germline ends. The length of the CDR3 is 13 residues. Germline values: CDR1 LNHDA, CDR2 SQIVND (reference sequence). The CDR3 DNA is TGTGCCAGTAGTATCAGGGGTGATCAGCCCCAGCATTTT. Translated: CASSIRGDQPQHF.

The rearrangement joins TRBV28 to TRBJ1-1; D is ambiguous. Germline V CDR1 and CDR2: MDHEN, SYDVKM. Trimming shortened V by 6 bases and J by 2 bases, and 13 bases separated the two germline ends. This CDR3 comprises 14 residues. CDR3 loop: CASSFSSYNTEAFF. DNA of the CDR3: TGTGCCAGCAGCTTTAGCTCTTATAACACTGAAGCTTTCTTT. The variable domain in full, with the rest retrieved from reference TRBV28 and TRBJ1-1, is DVKVTQSSRYLVKRTGEKVFLECVQDMDHENMFWYRQDPGLGLRLIYFSYDVKMKEKGDIPEGYSVSREKKERFSLILESASTNQTSMYLCASSFSSYNTEAFFGQGTRLTVV.

This chain links TRBV19 with TRBJ2-1; 7 positions agree with TRBD2. The CDR3 covers 15 residues. V was pared by 5 bases and J by 5 bases, with 9 bases of the junction left unmatched. Germline-derived CDR1 and CDR2 are LNHDA and SQIVND (reference sequence). CDR3 region: CASSPSSGSHNEQFF. In DNA form, the CDR3 reads TGTGCCAGTAGTCCCTCTAGCGGCAGCCACAATGAGCAGTTCTTC.

This clone has just a few counts. The V gene is TRBV7-6, the J gene TRBJ2-2; D ambiguous. Germline V gene sequence: CDR1 SGHVS, CDR2 FNYEAQ. V was pared by 3 bases and J by 3 bases, with 14 bases between. The CDR3 loop spans 16 amino acids. The CDR3 sequence: CASSFSHEYYTGELFF. The CDR3 nucleotides read TGTGCCAGCAGCTTTTCTCACGAGTACTACACCGGGGAGCTGTTTTTT.

CDR3 in DNA: TGTGCCGCGGGCCCTTCCTACGAGCAGTACTTC. Residues: CAAGPSYEQYF. The chain uses TRBV27 and TRBJ2-7, with D possibly matching TRBD2 (5 bases). The CDR3 has 11 residues. The germline V gene has CDR1 MNHEY and CDR2 SMNVEV (reference sequence). Trimming left V 11 bases short and J 1 base short, with 9 bases between.

This clone occurred once. This rearrangement joins TRBV11-2 to TRBJ2-7; unclear D gene. Germline CDR1 reads SGHAT; CDR2 reads FQNNGV. CDR3 length: 11 residues. Trimming pared 2 bases from V and 3 bases from J, leaving 2 bases between. The CDR3, as DNA: TGTGCCAGCAGCTTACTCTACGAGCAGTACTTC. Translating gives CASSLLYEQYF.

This rearrangement joins TRBV28 to TRBJ2-7, with TRBD2 as a possible D gene (6 bases). The CDR3 loop spans 15 amino acids. Germline lookup yields CDR1 MDHEN and CDR2 SYDVKM. Trimming shortened V by 1 base and J by 4 bases, and 14 bases separated the two germline ends. The CDR3 DNA is TGTGCCAGCAGTTTATTGCCCGGGAGTCTTTACGAGCAGTACTTC. Encoded protein: CASSLLPGSLYEQYF.

As regards this clone: Mismatch with germline at one junction end may stem from a read error. V and J are TRBV2 and TRBJ2-5; 11 nucleotides agree with TRBD1. The germline V gene has CDR1 SNHLY and CDR2 FYNNEI. CDR3 length equals 16 residues. CDR3 protein: CASSGDRTGGQGTQYF. CDR3 in DNA: TGTGCCAGCAGTGGAGATAGGACAGGGGGCCAAGGGACCCAGTACTTC.

The gene calls are TRBV10-2 and TRBJ1-2; TRBD1 matches 7 bases. Trimming removed 7 bases from V and 2 bases from J; junction bases left unmatched: 10. Germline CDR1 is WSHSY and CDR2 is SAAADI. CDR3 length: 15 residues. CDR3 protein: CASIPGTALNYGYTF. The DNA for the CDR3 is TGCGCCAGCATCCCCGGGACAGCCTTAAACTATGGCTACACCTTC.

The gene calls are TRBV6-5 and TRBJ1-1, with unresolved D. Trimming shortened V by 7 bases and J by 1 base, and 10 bases separated the two germline ends. The CDR3 length is 13 residues. The germline V gene encodes CDR1 MNHEY and CDR2 SVGAGI. The CDR3 sequence is CASKLRGNTEAFF. CDR3 nucleotide sequence: TGTGCCAGCAAATTAAGAGGGAACACTGAAGCTTTCTTT.

The rearrangement uses TRBV2 and TRBJ1-5; 7 nucleotides agree with TRBD1. After removal of 5 bases from V and 1 base from J, the junction contained 5 bases not matched to a gene. The V gene's germline CDR1 is SNHLY and CDR2 FYNNEI. This CDR3 is built from 15 residues. CDR3 in amino acids: CASSSLGQSNQPQHF. The CDR3 region has the DNA TGTGCCAGCAGTTCATTGGGACAGAGCAATCAGCCCCAGCATTTT.

This chain joins TRBV19 and TRBJ1-2; 10 nucleotides align to TRBD1. Germline CDR1 is LNHDA and CDR2 is SQIVND (reference sequence). The V segment lost 7 bases and the J segment 4 bases; nucleotides outside the gene matches: 6. The CDR3 is made up of 14 amino acids. The CDR3 region has the DNA TGTGCCAGTACCACGACAGGGGGCGGCTATGGCTACACCTTC. Residues: CASTTTGGGYGYTF. Complete variable domain (other parts from reference TRBV19 and TRBJ1-2): DGGITQSPKYLFRKEGQNVTLSCEQNLNHDAMYWYRQDPGQGLRLIYYSQIVNDFQKGDIAEGYSVSREKKESFPLTVTSAQKNPTAFYLCASTTTGGGYGYTFGSGTRLTVV.